Sequencing of this T cell receptor (beta chain) was carried out in a study of shared clonotypes between healthy human individuals. Notes on the study in general: Generally, naive subsets came out with larger estimated richness than memory subsets. Against clonotypes common to all four donors, non-shared ones had lower generation probabilities.

On sorted subsets, replicate PCRs used approximately 200 ng DNA, or around 30,000 T cell genomes. The data were produced by immunoSEQ multiplex PCR, yet TCRdb's version contains in-frame clones alone and is incomplete. The data show roughly 1.4 million clones, 98% seen once. After removal of 1 base from V and 8 bases from J, the junction contained 13 bases not matched to a gene. The germline V gene has CDR1 KGHSH and CDR2 LQKENI. The CDR3 consists of 16 residues. About this clone itself: Its antigen is not identified.

This clonotype was obtained from a man aged 25 to 40 in good health. The V and J genes are TRBV18 and TRBJ1-2; 7 nucleotides match TRBD1. The sample taken for sequencing was naive CD4+ T cells sorted from blood. Subset indicated: CD45RA+ positively selected. The CDR3 DNA is TGTGCCAGCTCACCACTGATCCTCGACAGGGACGGGGGCTACACCTTC. Residues: CASSPLILDRDGGYTF.